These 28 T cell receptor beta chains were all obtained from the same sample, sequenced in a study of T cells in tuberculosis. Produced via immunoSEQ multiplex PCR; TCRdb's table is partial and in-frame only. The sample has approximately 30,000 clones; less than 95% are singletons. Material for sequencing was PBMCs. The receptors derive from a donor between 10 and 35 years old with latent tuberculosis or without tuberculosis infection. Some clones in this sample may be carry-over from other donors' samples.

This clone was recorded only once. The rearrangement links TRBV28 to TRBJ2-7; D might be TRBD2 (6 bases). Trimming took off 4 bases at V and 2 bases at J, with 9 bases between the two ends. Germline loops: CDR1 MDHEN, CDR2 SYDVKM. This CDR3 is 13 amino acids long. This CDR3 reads CASSSRDPYEQYF. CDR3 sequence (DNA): TGTGCCAGCAGTTCGCGGGACCCCTACGAGCAGTACTTC.

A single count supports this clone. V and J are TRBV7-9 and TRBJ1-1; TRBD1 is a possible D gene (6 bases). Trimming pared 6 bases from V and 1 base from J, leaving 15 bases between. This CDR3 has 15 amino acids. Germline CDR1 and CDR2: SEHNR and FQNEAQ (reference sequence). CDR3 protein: CASRFNTGSNTEAFF. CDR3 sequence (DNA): TGTGCCAGCAGATTTAATACAGGGTCGAACACTGAAGCTTTCTTT. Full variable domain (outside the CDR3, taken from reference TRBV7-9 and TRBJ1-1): DTGVSQNPRHKITKRGQNVTFRCDPISEHNRLYWYRQTLGQGPEFLTYFQNEAQLEKSRLLSDRFSAERPKGSFSTLEIQRTEQGDSAMYLCASRFNTGSNTEAFFGQGTRLTVV.

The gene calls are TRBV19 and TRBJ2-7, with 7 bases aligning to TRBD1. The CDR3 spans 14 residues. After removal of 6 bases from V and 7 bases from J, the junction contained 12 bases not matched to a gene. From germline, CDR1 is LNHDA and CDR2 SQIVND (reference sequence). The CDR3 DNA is TGTGCCAGTAGCACCGTTGGACAGGCAAGGGAGCAGTACTTC. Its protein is CASSTVGQAREQYF.

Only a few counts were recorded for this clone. Here the CDR3 DNA reads TGCGCCAGCAAGACCCCCAACCTAAATACAGGACACCATGGCTACACCTTC. This translates into CASKTPNLNTGHHGYTF. The chain employs TRBV10-1 and TRBJ1-2; tentative D call: TRBD1 (5 bases). Trimming left V 7 bases short and J 6 bases short, with 27 bases between. Germline CDR1 WNHNN, CDR2 SYGVQD (reference sequence). CDR3 length: 17 residues.

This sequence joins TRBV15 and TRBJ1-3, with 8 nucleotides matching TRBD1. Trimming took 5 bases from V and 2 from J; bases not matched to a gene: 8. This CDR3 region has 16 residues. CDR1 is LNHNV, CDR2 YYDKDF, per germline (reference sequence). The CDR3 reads CATSGGQGRTGNTIYF. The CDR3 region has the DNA TGTGCCACCAGCGGAGGACAGGGCAGAACTGGAAACACCATATATTTT. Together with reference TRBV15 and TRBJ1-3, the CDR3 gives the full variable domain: DAMVIQNPRYQVTQFGKPVTLSCSQTLNHNVMYWYQQKSSQAPKLLFHYYDKDFNNEADTPDNFQSRRPNTSFCFLDIRSPGLGDTAMYLCATSGGQGRTGNTIYFGEGSWLTVV.

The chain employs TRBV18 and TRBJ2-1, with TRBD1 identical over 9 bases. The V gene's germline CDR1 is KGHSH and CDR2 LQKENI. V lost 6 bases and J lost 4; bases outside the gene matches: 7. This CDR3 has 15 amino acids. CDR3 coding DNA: TGTGCCAGCTCCCTTGGGACAGGGCAATACAATGAGCAGTTCTTC. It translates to CASSLGTGQYNEQFF.

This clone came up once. Here the CDR3 reads CAISEWGANYGYTF. CDR3 sequence (DNA): TGTGCCATCAGTGAGTGGGGAGCTAACTATGGCTACACCTTC. The V and J genes are TRBV10-3 and TRBJ1-2; D gene unclear. Germline assignment: CDR1 ENHRY and CDR2 SYGVKD. Trimming took off 1 base at V and 0 bases at J, with 6 bases between the two ends. The CDR3 sequence is 14 residues long.

CDR3 protein: CASSQTGRYGYTF. In DNA, the CDR3 is TGTGCCAGCAGCCAAACAGGGCGCTATGGCTACACCTTC. The gene calls are TRBV4-2 and TRBJ1-2, with D possibly TRBD1 on 6 matching bases. Per the germline V gene, CDR1 is LGHNA and CDR2 is YNFKEQ. There are 13 residues in the CDR3. V was shortened by 2 bases and J by 4 bases, with 8 bases between the two germline ends.

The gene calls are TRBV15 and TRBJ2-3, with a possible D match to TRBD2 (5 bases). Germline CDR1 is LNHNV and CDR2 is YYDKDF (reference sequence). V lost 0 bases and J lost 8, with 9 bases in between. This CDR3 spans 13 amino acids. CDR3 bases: TGTGCCACCAGCAGAGATGAGAGGGCTACGCAGTATTTT. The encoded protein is CATSRDERATQYF.

The CDR3 sequence is CASSRAGQMSNQPQHF. The CDR3 nucleotides read TGTGCCAGCAGCCGTGCGGGACAGATGAGCAATCAGCCCCAGCATTTT. The rearrangement joins TRBV5-5 to TRBJ1-5; 7 bases align to TRBD1. CDR3 size: 16 residues. The V segment lost 4 bases and the J segment 1 base; nucleotides outside the gene matches: 8. Looked up from germline, CDR1 is SGHKS and CDR2 is YYEKEE (reference sequence).

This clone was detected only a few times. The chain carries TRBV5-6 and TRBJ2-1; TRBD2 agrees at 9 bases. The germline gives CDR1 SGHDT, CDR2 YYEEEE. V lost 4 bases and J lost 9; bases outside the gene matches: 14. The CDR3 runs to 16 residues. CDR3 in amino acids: CASSPLRASGVSEQFF. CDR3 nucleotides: TGTGCCAGCAGCCCCCTTCGGGCTAGCGGGGTAAGTGAGCAGTTCTTC.

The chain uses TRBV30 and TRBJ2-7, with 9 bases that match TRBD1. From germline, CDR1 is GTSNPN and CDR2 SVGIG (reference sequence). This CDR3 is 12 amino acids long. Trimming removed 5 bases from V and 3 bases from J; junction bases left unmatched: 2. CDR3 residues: CAWGTGRYEQYF. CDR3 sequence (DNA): TGTGCCTGGGGGACAGGGCGCTACGAGCAGTACTTC.

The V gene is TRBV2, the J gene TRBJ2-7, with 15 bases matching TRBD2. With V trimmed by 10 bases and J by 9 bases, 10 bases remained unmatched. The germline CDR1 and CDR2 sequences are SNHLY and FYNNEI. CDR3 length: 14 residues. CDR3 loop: CATVREGLAGGQYF. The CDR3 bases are TGTGCCACCGTAAGAGAGGGACTAGCGGGAGGGCAGTACTTC. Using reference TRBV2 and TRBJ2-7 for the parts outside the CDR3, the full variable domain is EPEVTQTPSHQVTQMGQEVILRCVPISNHLYFYWYRQILGQKVEFLVSFYNNEISEKSEIFDDQFSVERPDGSNFTLKIRSTKLEDSAMYFCATVREGLAGGQYFGPGTRLTVT.

CDR3 protein: CASRGTWESNQPQHF. The CDR3 DNA is TGTGCCAGCAGGGGTACGTGGGAGAGCAATCAGCCCCAGCATTTT. The J gene is TRBJ1-5, the V gene TRBV2; D gene unclear. Trimming removed 6 bases from V and 1 base from J, with 13 bases in between. Germline V gene sequence: CDR1 SNHLY, CDR2 FYNNEI. The CDR3 runs 15 residues.

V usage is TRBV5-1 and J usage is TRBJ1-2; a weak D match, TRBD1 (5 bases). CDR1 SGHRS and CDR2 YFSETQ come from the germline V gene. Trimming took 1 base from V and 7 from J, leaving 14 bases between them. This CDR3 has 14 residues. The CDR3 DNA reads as TGCGCCAGCAGCTTGTCAAAGGGGTCCCTTGGCTACACCTTC. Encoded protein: CASSLSKGSLGYTF.

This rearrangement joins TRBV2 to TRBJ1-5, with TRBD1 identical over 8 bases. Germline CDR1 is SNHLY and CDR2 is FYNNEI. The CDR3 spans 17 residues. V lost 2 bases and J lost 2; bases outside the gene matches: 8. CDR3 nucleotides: TGTGCCAGCAGTGAACGACAGGGGAGTAAAGGCAATCAGCCCCAGCATTTT. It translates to CASSERQGSKGNQPQHF.

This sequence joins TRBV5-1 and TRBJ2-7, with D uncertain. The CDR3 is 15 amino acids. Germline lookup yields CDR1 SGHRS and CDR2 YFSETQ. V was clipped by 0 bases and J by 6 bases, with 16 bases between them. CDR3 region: CASSLEILVSGEQYF. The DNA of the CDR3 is TGCGCCAGCAGCTTGGAGATTCTAGTTTCGGGCGAGCAGTACTTC.

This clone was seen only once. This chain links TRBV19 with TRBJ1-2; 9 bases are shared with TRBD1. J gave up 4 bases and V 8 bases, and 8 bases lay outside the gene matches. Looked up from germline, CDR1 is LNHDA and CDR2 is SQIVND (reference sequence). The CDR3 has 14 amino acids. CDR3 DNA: TGTGCCAGTGGGACAGGGAAGAGGGTCTATGGCTACACCTTC. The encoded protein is CASGTGKRVYGYTF.

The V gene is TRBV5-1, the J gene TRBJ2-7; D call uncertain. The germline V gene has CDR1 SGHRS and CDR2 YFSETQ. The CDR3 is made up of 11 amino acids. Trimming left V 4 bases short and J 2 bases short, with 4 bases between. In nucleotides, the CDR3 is TGCGCCAGCAGCGGAGCCTACGAGCAGTACTTC. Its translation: CASSGAYEQYF.

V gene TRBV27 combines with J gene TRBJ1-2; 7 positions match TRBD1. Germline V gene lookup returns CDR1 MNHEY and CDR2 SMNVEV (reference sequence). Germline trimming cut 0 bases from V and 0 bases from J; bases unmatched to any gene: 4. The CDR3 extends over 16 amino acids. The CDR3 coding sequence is TGTGCCAGCAGTTTATCTAGGCAGGGGGCTAACTATGGCTACACCTTC. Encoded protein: CASSLSRQGANYGYTF.

CDR3 amino acids: CASSIKLAGGSNEQFF. The CDR3 DNA reads TGTGCCAGCAGTATCAAACTAGCGGGAGGGTCCAATGAGCAGTTCTTC. The chain joins TRBV27 to TRBJ2-1; 13 nucleotides line up with TRBD2. The CDR3 sequence is 16 residues long. With V trimmed by 5 bases and J by 6 bases, 7 bases remained unmatched. The V gene's germline CDR1 is MNHEY and CDR2 SMNVEV (reference sequence).

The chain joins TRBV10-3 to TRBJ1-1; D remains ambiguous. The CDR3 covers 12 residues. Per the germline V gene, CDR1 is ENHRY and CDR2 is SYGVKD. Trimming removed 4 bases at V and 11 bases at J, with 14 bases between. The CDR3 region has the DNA TGTGCCATCAGTGCGGATCGGAGTAAGGCTTTCTTT. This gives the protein CAISADRSKAFF.

CDR3 coding DNA: TGTGCCGTAGATGGGGTAGCGGGGGCCTACGAGCAGTACTTC. Its translation is CAVDGVAGAYEQYF. V usage is TRBV6-1 and J usage is TRBJ2-7; 9 nucleotides match TRBD2. Germline loops: CDR1 MNHNS, CDR2 SASEGT. Losses at the gene ends were 11 bases for V and 2 bases for J; bases not matched to a gene: 10. The CDR3 is 14 residues long.

CDR3 amino acids: CASSMGAGGTDTQYF. CDR3 nucleotide sequence: TGTGCCAGCAGCATGGGGGCAGGGGGCACAGATACGCAGTATTTT. J is TRBJ2-3 and V is TRBV5-4; weak D call: TRBD1 (6 bases). Trimming left V 4 bases short and J 1 base short, with 13 bases between. Germline CDR1 SGHNT, CDR2 YYREEE (reference sequence). This CDR3 comprises 15 residues.

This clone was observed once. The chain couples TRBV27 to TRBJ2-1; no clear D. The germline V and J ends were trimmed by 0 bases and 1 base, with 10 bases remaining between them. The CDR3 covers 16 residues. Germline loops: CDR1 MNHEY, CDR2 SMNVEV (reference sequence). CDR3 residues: CASSLSQPVSYNEQFF. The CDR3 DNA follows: TGTGCCAGCAGTTTATCTCAACCGGTTTCCTACAATGAGCAGTTCTTC.

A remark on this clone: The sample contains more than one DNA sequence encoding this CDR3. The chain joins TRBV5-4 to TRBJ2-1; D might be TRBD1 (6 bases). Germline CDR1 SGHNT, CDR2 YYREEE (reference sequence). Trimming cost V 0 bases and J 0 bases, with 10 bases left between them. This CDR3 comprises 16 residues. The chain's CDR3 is CASSLGGGSSYNEQFF. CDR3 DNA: TGTGCCAGCAGCTTGGGAGGGGGTAGCTCCTACAATGAGCAGTTCTTC. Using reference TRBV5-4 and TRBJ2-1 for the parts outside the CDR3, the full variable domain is ETGVTQSPTHLIKTRGQQVTLRCSSQSGHNTVSWYQQALGQGPQFIFQYYREEENGRGNFPPRFSGLQFPNYSSELNVNALELDDSALYLCASSLGGGSSYNEQFFGPGTRLTVL.

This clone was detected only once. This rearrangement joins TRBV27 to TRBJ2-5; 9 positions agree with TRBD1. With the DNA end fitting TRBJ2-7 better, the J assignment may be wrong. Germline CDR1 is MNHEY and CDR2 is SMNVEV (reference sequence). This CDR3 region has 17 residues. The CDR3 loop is CASSTLRDRASSYEQYF. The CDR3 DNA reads TGTGCCAGCAGTACTCTCCGGGACAGGGCAAGCTCCTACGAGCAGTACTTC.

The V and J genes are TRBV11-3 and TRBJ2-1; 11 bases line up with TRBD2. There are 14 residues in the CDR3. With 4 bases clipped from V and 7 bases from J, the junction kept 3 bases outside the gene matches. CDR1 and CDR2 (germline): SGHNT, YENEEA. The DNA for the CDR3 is TGTGCCAGCAGCTCCTTAGCGGGAGGGAATGAGCAGTTCTTC. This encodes CASSSLAGGNEQFF.